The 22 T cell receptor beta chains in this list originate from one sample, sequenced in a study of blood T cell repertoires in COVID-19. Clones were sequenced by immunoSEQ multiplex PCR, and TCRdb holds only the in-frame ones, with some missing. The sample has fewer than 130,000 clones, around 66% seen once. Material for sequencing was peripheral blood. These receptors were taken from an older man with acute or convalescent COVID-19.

The CDR3 DNA reads as TGTGCCAGCAGTTGGTTCCGGGACAGACTATCGACCACCTATGGCTACACCTTC. The encoded protein is CASSWFRDRLSTTYGYTF. The chain has TRBV28 and TRBJ1-2; 7 bases match TRBD1. This CDR3 has 18 amino acids. Germline V gene lookup returns CDR1 MDHEN and CDR2 SYDVKM. Germline trimming cut 4 bases from V and 4 bases from J; bases unmatched to any gene: 18.

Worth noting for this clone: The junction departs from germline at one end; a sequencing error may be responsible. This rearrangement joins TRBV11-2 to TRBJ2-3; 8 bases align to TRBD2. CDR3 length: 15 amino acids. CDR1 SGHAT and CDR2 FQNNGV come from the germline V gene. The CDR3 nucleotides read TGTGCCAGCAGCCCTCGGGAGGGCCGCACATATACGCAGTATTTT. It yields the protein CASSPREGRTYTQYF.

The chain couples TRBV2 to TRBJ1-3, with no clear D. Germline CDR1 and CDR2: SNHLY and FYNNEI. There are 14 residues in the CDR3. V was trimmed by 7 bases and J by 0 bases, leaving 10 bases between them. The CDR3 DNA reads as TGTGCCAGCAAGCGGACGCGCTCTGGAAACACCATATATTTT. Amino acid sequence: CASKRTRSGNTIYF.

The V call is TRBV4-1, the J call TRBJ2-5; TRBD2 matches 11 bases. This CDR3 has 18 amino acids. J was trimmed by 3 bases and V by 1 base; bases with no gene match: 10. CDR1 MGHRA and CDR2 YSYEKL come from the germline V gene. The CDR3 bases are TGCGCCAGCAGCCAAGGGGGGTTGATAGCGGGAGGGAAAGAGACCCAGTACTTC. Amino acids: CASSQGGLIAGGKETQYF.

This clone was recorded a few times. CDR3 amino acids: CASSPPRRGRADEQFF. The DNA of the CDR3 is TGTGCCAGCAGTCCCCCACGGCGCGGGAGGGCCGATGAGCAGTTCTTC. This chain links TRBV27 with TRBJ2-1, with 9 nucleotides matching TRBD2. This CDR3 has 16 amino acids. The germline gives CDR1 MNHEY, CDR2 SMNVEV (reference sequence). Unmatched junction bases numbered 13, after V lost 5 bases and J lost 8 bases.

The CDR3 reads CASSLGAIGEQYF. CDR3 sequence (DNA): TGTGCCAGCAGCTTGGGGGCCATTGGGGAGCAGTACTTC. This chain connects TRBV7-8 to TRBJ2-7; possible D gene TRBD1, 6 bases. Trimming stripped 3 bases from V and 7 bases from J, with 13 bases between. The CDR3 length is 13 residues. Germline CDR1 reads SGHVS; CDR2 reads FQNEAQ.

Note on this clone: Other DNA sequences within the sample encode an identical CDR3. In DNA, the CDR3 is TGTGCCAGCAGTTTTGGTCGGGACACAGATACGCAGTATTTT. Residues: CASSFGRDTDTQYF. This chain connects TRBV28 to TRBJ2-3; TRBD2 might be the D (5 bases). Per germline, CDR1 MDHEN and CDR2 SYDVKM. The CDR3 extends over 14 amino acids. V dropped 3 bases and J dropped 2 bases, with 9 bases sitting between them.

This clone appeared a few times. CDR3: CASWSSGSGEQFF. CDR3 coding DNA: TGTGCCAGCTGGTCCAGCGGGAGCGGTGAGCAGTTCTTC. This rearrangement joins TRBV6-5 to TRBJ2-1; 8 nucleotides agree with TRBD2. The CDR3 is made up of 13 amino acids. With V trimmed by 8 bases and J by 9 bases, 9 bases remained unmatched. The germline V gene has CDR1 MNHEY and CDR2 SVGAGI.

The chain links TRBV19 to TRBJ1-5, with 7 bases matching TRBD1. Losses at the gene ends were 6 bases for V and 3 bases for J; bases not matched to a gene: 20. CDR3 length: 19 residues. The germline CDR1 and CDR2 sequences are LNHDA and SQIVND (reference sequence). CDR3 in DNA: TGTGCCAGTAGAAGCATTACAGGGGAAACTTTGTCGTACAATCAGCCCCAGCATTTT. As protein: CASRSITGETLSYNQPQHF.

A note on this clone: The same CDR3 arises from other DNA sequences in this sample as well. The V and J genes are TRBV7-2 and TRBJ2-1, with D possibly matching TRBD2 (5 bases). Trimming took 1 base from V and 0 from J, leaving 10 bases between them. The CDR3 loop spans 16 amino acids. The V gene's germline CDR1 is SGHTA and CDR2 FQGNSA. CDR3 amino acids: CASSLVGGDSYNEQFF. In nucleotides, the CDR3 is TGTGCCAGCAGCTTAGTTGGAGGCGACTCCTACAATGAGCAGTTCTTC.

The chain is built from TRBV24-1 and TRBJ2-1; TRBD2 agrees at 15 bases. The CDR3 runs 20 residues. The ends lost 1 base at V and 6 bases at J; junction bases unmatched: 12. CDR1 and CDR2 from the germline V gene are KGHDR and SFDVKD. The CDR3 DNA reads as TGTGCCACCAGTGATTTAACAGGAGGACTAGCGGGAGGGGGTTTCAATGAGCAGTTCTTC. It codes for CATSDLTGGLAGGGFNEQFF.

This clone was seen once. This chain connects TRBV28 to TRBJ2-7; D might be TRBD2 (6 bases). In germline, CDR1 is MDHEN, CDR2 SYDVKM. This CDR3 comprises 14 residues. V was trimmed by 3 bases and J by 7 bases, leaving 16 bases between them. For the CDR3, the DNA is TGTGCCAGCAGTTTTCCGCTAGCGACGGGGGAGCAGTACTTC. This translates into CASSFPLATGEQYF.

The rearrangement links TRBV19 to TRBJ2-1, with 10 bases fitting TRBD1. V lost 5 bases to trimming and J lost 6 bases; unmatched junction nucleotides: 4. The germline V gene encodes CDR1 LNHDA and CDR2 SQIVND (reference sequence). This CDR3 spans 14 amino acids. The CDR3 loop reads CASSQGTGVNEQFF. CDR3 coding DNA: TGTGCCAGTAGTCAGGGGACAGGGGTCAATGAGCAGTTCTTC.

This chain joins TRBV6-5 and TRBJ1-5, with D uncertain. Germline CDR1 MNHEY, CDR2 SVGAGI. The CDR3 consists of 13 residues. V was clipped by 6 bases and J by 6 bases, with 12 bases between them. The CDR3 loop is CASSSTSSQPQHF. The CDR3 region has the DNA TGTGCCAGCAGCTCTACCTCATCTCAGCCCCAGCATTTT.

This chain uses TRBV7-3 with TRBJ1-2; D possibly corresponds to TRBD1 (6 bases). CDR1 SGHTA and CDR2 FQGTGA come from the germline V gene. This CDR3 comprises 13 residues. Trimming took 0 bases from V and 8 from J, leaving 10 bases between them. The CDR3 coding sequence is TGTGCCAGCAGCTTAACGAGGGGGACAGGCTACACCTTC. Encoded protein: CASSLTRGTGYTF.

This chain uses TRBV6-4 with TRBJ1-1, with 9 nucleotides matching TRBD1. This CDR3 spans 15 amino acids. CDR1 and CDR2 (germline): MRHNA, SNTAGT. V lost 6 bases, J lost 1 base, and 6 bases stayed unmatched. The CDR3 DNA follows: TGTGCCAGCAGAAGCCTACAGGGGGCGAACACTGAAGCTTTCTTT. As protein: CASRSLQGANTEAFF.

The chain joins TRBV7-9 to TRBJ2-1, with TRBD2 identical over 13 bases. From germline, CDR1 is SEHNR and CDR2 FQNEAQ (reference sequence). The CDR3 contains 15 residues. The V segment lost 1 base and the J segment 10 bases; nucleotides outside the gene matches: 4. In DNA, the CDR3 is TGTGCCAGCAGCTTAGAGACTAGCGGGAGGTCGGAGCAGTTCTTC. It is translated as CASSLETSGRSEQFF.

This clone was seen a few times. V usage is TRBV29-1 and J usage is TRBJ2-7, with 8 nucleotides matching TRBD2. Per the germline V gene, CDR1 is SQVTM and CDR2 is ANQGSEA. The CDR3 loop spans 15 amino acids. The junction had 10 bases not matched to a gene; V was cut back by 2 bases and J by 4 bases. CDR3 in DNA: TGCAGCGTTGAACTGCTGAGAGCGGGAGAGTACGAGCAGTACTTC. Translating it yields CSVELLRAGEYEQYF.

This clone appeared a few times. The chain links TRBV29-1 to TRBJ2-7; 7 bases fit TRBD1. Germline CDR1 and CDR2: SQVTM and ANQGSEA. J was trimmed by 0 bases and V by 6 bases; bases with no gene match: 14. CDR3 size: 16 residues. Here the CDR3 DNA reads TGCAGCGTCACAGGAGGTCAGGGGGTCAGCTCCTACGAGCAGTACTTC. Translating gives CSVTGGQGVSSYEQYF.

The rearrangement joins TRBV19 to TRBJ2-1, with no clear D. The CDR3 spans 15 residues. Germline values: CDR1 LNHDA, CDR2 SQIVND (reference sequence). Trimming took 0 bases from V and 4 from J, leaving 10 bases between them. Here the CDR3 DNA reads TGTGCCAGTAGTATAGAGGCCCAAATTTACAATGAGCAGTTCTTC. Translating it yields CASSIEAQIYNEQFF.

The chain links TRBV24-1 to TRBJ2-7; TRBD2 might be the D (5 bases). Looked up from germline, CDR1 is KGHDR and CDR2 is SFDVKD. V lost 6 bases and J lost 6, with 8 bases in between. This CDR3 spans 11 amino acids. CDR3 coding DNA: TGTGCCACCAGTCATCGGGGCGAGCAGTACTTC. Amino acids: CATSHRGEQYF.

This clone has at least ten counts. CDR3 sequence reads: CASTYRVDIQYF. The CDR3 nucleotides are TGTGCCAGCACCTACAGGGTGGACATTCAGTACTTC. The genes are TRBV2 and TRBJ2-4; TRBD1 might be the D (6 bases). Germline V gene sequence: CDR1 SNHLY, CDR2 FYNNEI. V lost 7 bases and J 8 bases, leaving 12 bases between the germline ends. CDR3 length equals 12 residues.